The next 18 T cell receptor beta chains were all read from a single sample in a study of blood T cell repertoires in COVID-19. The table came from immunoSEQ multiplex PCR; TCRdb's copy has only in-frame clones and leaves some out. Counted here are 85,000 to 90,000 clones, approximately 80% occurring once; the ten biggest clones make up roughly 10%. Input material: peripheral blood. Receptors originate from a man between 65 and 85 years old with acute or convalescent COVID-19.

This clone showed up just a few times. Other DNA sequences from this sample encode an identical CDR3 as well. The rearrangement joins TRBV6-5 to TRBJ1-2; D gene uncertain. CDR3 size: 13 residues. Deletions cut 3 bases from V and 5 bases from J, with 10 bases between. Germline V gene lookup returns CDR1 MNHEY and CDR2 SVGAGI. CDR3 region: CASSYGQAYGYTF. CDR3 nucleotide sequence: TGTGCCAGCAGTTATGGGCAGGCGTATGGCTACACCTTC.

The chain carries TRBV14 and TRBJ1-3; D remains ambiguous. Germline V lookup: CDR1 SGHDN, CDR2 FVKESK. The CDR3 sequence is 12 residues long. The V end was cut by 6 bases, the J end by 3 bases, with 6 bases between. The CDR3 here is CASRHSGNTIYF. CDR3 DNA sequence: TGTGCCAGCAGGCACAGTGGAAACACCATATATTTT.

The table lists this clone with a few counts. This chain uses TRBV19 with TRBJ2-7; D perhaps matches TRBD1 (5 bases). Germline V gene sequence: CDR1 LNHDA, CDR2 SQIVND (reference sequence). CDR3 length: 13 residues. The V gene lost 4 bases and the J gene lost 2 bases, with 9 bases spanning the gap. In DNA, the CDR3 is TGTGCCAGTAGTAATCAAGGGGCCTACGAGCAGTACTTC. This codes for CASSNQGAYEQYF.

The chain employs TRBV4-2 and TRBJ2-3; D gene unclear. V dropped 2 bases and J dropped 1 base, with 7 bases sitting between them. The CDR3 runs to 14 residues. Germline CDR1 LGHNA, CDR2 YNFKEQ. The CDR3 DNA is TGTGCCAGCAGCCAACTCAGCGGCACAGATACGCAGTATTTT. This sequence encodes CASSQLSGTDTQYF.

This clone showed up just a few times. The V gene is TRBV2, the J gene TRBJ1-5; D might be TRBD1 (5 bases). The germline gives CDR1 SNHLY, CDR2 FYNNEI. V was shortened by 4 bases and J by 4 bases, with 11 bases between the two germline ends. The CDR3 is 14 residues long. CDR3 DNA: TGTGCCAGCAGTGTCGGGGGTCGAAATCAGCCCCAGCATTTT. As protein: CASSVGGRNQPQHF.

The rearrangement links TRBV15 to TRBJ1-5; tentatively, D is TRBD1 (5 bases). The ends were cut back, 5 bases at V and 5 bases at J, with 16 bases in the middle. Germline V gene sequence: CDR1 LNHNV, CDR2 YYDKDF (reference sequence). The CDR3 consists of 15 residues. The CDR3 DNA reads TGTGCCACCAGCCCCTTAGAAGGGGCAGATCAGCCCCAGCATTTT. Protein: CATSPLEGADQPQHF.

This rearrangement joins TRBV19 to TRBJ2-2, with D perhaps matching TRBD1 (6 bases). V was trimmed by 5 bases and J by 7 bases, leaving 17 bases between them. The germline gives CDR1 LNHDA, CDR2 SQIVND (reference sequence). The CDR3 is made up of 15 amino acids. The CDR3 sequence: CASSPRLGAGGELFF. The DNA for the CDR3 is TGTGCCAGTAGTCCCCGGTTGGGGGCTGGCGGGGAGCTGTTTTTT.

V gene TRBV9 combines with J gene TRBJ1-1; TRBD1 aligns across 10 bases. The CDR3 is 14 amino acids. The trim removed 4 bases at V and 4 bases at J, leaving 4 bases unmatched. Germline assignment: CDR1 SGDLS and CDR2 YYNGEE. As DNA, the CDR3 is TGTGCCAGCAGCCTCCGGGACAGGGGCACTGAAGCTTTCTTT. This codes for CASSLRDRGTEAFF.

This clone has only one observation. V and J are TRBV6-5 and TRBJ2-3, with D perhaps matching TRBD1 (5 bases). Germline V gene data show CDR1 as MNHEY and CDR2 as SVGAGI. V was pared by 7 bases and J by 2 bases, with 7 bases between. The CDR3 consists of 12 residues. The CDR3 here is CASKGSTDTQYF. In DNA, the CDR3 is TGTGCCAGCAAGGGGTCCACAGATACGCAGTATTTT.

This clone appeared a single time. The rearrangement joins TRBV10-3 to TRBJ1-1; 7 bases match TRBD1. The V and J ends lost 9 bases and 5 bases, in that order; junction bases with no gene match: 9. Germline CDR1 ENHRY, CDR2 SYGVKD. This CDR3 spans 13 amino acids. The CDR3 DNA reads TGTGCCATTAGGGGGCAGGAGGGGACTGAAGCTTTCTTT. It encodes CAIRGQEGTEAFF.

The chain is built from TRBV5-6 and TRBJ1-2; 9 positions agree with TRBD1. CDR1 is SGHDT and CDR2 is YYEEEE in the germline V gene. The CDR3 covers 15 residues. V was pared by 2 bases and J by 6 bases, with 8 bases of the junction left unmatched. The CDR3 DNA reads TGTGCCAGCAGCTTCACAGGGGGCAGTATAGATGGCTACACCTTC. Amino acid sequence: CASSFTGGSIDGYTF.

This rearrangement joins TRBV30 to TRBJ2-5; 11 bases match TRBD2. Unmatched junction bases numbered 9, after V lost 5 bases and J lost 4 bases. Germline lookup yields CDR1 GTSNPN and CDR2 SVGIG (reference sequence). The CDR3 extends over 15 amino acids. The CDR3 DNA reads as TGTGCCTGGGGGAGGCTAGCGGGGGGAGGAGAGACCCAGTACTTC. Encoded protein: CAWGRLAGGGETQYF.

V usage is TRBV2 and J usage is TRBJ1-4; 10 positions agree with TRBD1. J gave up 7 bases and V 3 bases, and 5 bases lay outside the gene matches. The CDR3 is 15 amino acids. Germline assignment: CDR1 SNHLY and CDR2 FYNNEI. The CDR3 sequence is CASSEDRGRSEKLFF. CDR3 nucleotides: TGTGCCAGCAGTGAGGACAGGGGGAGATCTGAAAAACTGTTTTTT.

This clone has just a few counts. CDR3 amino acids: CASSPRQENTGELFF. CDR3 coding DNA: TGTGCCAGCAGCCCCCGACAGGAGAACACCGGGGAGCTGTTTTTT. This sequence joins TRBV3-1 (or the pseudogene TRBV3-2) and TRBJ2-2, with D possibly TRBD1 on 6 matching bases. The CDR3 sequence is 15 residues long. The germline gives CDR1 LGHDT, CDR2 YNNKEL (reference sequence). V was cut by 4 bases and J by 1 base, with 10 bases left in between.

The rearrangement links TRBV10-2 to TRBJ1-5, with 11 bases matching TRBD1. Germline-derived CDR1 and CDR2 are WSHSY and SAAADI. The CDR3 is made up of 17 amino acids. With V trimmed by 0 bases and J by 4 bases, 5 bases remained unmatched. The CDR3 region is CASSESVGTGGNQPQHF. In DNA, the CDR3 is TGCGCCAGCAGTGAGTCGGTGGGGACAGGGGGAAATCAGCCCCAGCATTTT.

This chain connects TRBV9 to TRBJ2-2; 7 bases match TRBD2. The length of the CDR3 is 15 residues. Losses at the gene ends were 4 bases for V and 7 bases for J; bases not matched to a gene: 10. Germline loops: CDR1 SGDLS, CDR2 YYNGEE. The CDR3 region has the DNA TGTGCCAGCAGCTTAGAGGGACTAAAGATCGGGGAGCTGTTTTTT. It codes for CASSLEGLKIGELFF.

V and J are TRBV4-1 and TRBJ1-1, with 7 nucleotides matching TRBD1. The germline V gene has CDR1 MGHRA and CDR2 YSYEKL. The V gene end was trimmed by 3 bases and the J gene end by 1 base; junction bases not matched to a gene: 11. This CDR3 contains 17 residues. CDR3: CASSQRVFRGKNTEAFF. For the CDR3, the DNA is TGCGCCAGCAGCCAGAGGGTCTTCAGGGGGAAGAACACTGAAGCTTTCTTT.

This sequence joins TRBV18 and TRBJ1-4, with D unresolved. V was trimmed by 3 bases and J by 3 bases, leaving 8 bases between them. CDR3 length: 14 amino acids. The germline CDR1 and CDR2 sequences are KGHSH and LQKENI. The CDR3 DNA is TGTGCCAGCTCACCGGGAGGACCTAATGAAAAACTGTTTTTT. This codes for CASSPGGPNEKLFF.